Listed below are T cell receptor beta chains from one sample, sequenced in a study of T cells in Graves' hyperthyroidism and ophthalmopathy. TCRdb called the multiplex PCR reads again in MiXCR, with one record for every CDR3 protein. The profile shows some 740,000 distinct CDR3 sequences, 14% of them singletons. The sequencing input was blood. These receptors came from a woman under 30 with Graves' hyperthyroidism. Each CDR3 is given with its conserved first and last residue. A D gene is named only where the DNA matches it firmly. Size is omitted from some rows. Given values are once, few, many or a class for expanded clones.

CASSDTSTGKNYEQYF | TGTGCCAGCAGTGACACTTCGACAGGGAAGAATTACGAGCAGTACTTC | TRBV25-1 | 16 | TRBD1 | NA | TRBJ2-7
CASSPGGGLAPYNEQFF | TGTGCCAGCTCACCCGGCGGGGGACTAGCGCCCTACAATGAGCAGTTCTTC | TRBV18 | 17 | TRBD2 | NA | TRBJ2-1
CASSGIQGASSLTGELFF | TGCGCCAGCAGCGGGATTCAGGGGGCGTCTAGTCTCACCGGGGAGCTGTTTTTT | TRBV5-1 | 18 | TRBD1 | NA | TRBJ2-2
CASRPRTSGRSTSYNEQFF | TGTGCCAGCAGACCCAGGACTAGCGGGAGATCGACTTCCTACAATGAGCAGTTCTTC | TRBV12-3/TRBV12-4 | 19 | TRBD2 | NA | TRBJ2-1
CASSQGLALSYEQYF | TGTGCCAGCAGTCAGGGCCTAGCGCTCTCCTACGAGCAGTACTTC | TRBV28 | 15 | NA | many | TRBJ2-7
CASSPLGGGAYNEQFF | TGTGCCAGCAGCCCCCTTGGAGGCGGGGCCTACAATGAGCAGTTCTTC | TRBV6-2/TRBV6-3 | 16 | NA | few | TRBJ2-1
CASSYSSQVGAYEQFF | TGTGCCAGCAGTTACTCGTCCCAAGTAGGCGCCTACGAGCAGTTCTTC | TRBV6-2/TRBV6-3 | 16 | NA | NA | TRBJ2-1
CASSQGLAELTSTDTQYF | TGTGCCAGCAGCCAAGGACTAGCGGAGTTGACTAGCACAGATACGCAGTATTTT | TRBV13 | 18 | TRBD2 | many | TRBJ2-3
CASRATGPYGYTF | TGTGCCAGCAGAGCGACAGGGCCTTATGGCTACACCTTC | TRBV6-1 | 13 | TRBD1 | many | TRBJ1-2
CASSLVQGVEYGYTF | TGTGCCAGCAGCTTAGTACAGGGGGTGGAATATGGCTACACCTTC | TRBV11-2 | 15 | TRBD1 | many | TRBJ1-2
CASSPQGSSSYEQYF | TGTGCCAGCTCACCACAGGGTTCGAGCTCCTACGAGCAGTACTTC | TRBV18 | 15 | NA | many | TRBJ2-7
CASGLGLQETQYF | TGTGCTAGTGGGTTGGGCCTCCAAGAGACCCAGTACTTC | TRBV12-5 | 13 | NA | few | TRBJ2-5
CASIQAGGWPYNEQFF | TGTGCCAGCATCCAAGCGGGTGGATGGCCCTACAATGAGCAGTTCTTC | TRBV6-2/TRBV6-3 | 16 | NA | many | TRBJ2-1
CASLRSGTGDEQFF | TGTGCCAGCCTTAGATCCGGGACAGGGGATGAGCAGTTCTTC | TRBV18 | 14 | TRBD1 | many | TRBJ2-1
CASKDRANTEAFF | TGTGCCAGCAAAGACAGGGCGAACACTGAAGCTTTCTTT | TRBV11-2 | 13 | TRBD1 | NA | TRBJ1-1
CSALTRQGTKNIQYF | TGCAGTGCTCTTACCCGACAGGGTACCAAAAACATTCAGTACTTC | TRBV20-1 | 15 | TRBD1 | NA | TRBJ2-4
CASSDQPYEQYF | TGTGCCAGCAGTGACCAGCCTTACGAGCAGTACTTC | TRBV2 | 12 | NA | many | TRBJ2-7
CSATTGGSNEQFF | TGCAGTGCTACGACAGGGGGGTCCAATGAGCAGTTCTTC | TRBV20-1 | 13 | TRBD1 | NA | TRBJ2-1
CASSFRRGQNTEAFF | TGTGCCAGCAGTTTTCGGAGGGGCCAGAACACTGAAGCTTTCTTT | TRBV27 | 15 | NA | NA | TRBJ1-1
CASSHGLGELFF | TGTGCCAGCAGCCACGGACTAGGGGAGCTGTTTTTT | TRBV11-2 | 12 | NA | many | TRBJ2-2
CASSHETGLTDTQYF | TGTGCCAGCAGCCATGAGACAGGGCTCACAGATACGCAGTATTTT | TRBV11-2 | 15 | TRBD1 | many | TRBJ2-3
CASSSVAETDTQYF | TGTGCCAGCAGTTCCGTAGCGGAAACAGATACGCAGTATTTT | TRBV6-2/TRBV6-3 | 14 | NA | few | TRBJ2-3
CAGTLGSVNTEAFF | TGTGCCGGCACCCTAGGCTCGGTGAACACTGAAGCTTTCTTT | TRBV7-9 | 14 | NA | NA | TRBJ1-1
CASGVAGRTSGANVLTF | TGCGCCAGTGGTGTAGCGGGGAGAACCTCTGGGGCCAACGTCCTGACTTTC | TRBV5-1 | 17 | TRBD2 | few | TRBJ2-6